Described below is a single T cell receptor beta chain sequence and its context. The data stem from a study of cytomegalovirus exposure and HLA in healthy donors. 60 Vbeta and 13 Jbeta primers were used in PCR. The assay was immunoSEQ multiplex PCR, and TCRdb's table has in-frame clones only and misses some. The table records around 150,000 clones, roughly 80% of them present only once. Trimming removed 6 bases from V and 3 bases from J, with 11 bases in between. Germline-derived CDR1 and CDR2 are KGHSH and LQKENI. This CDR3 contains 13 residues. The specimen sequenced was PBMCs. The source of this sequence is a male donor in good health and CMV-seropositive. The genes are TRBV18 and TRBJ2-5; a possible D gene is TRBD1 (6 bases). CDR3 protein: CASSPGQKETQYF. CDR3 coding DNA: TGTGCCAGCTCGCCAGGACAGAAAGAGACCCAGTACTTC.